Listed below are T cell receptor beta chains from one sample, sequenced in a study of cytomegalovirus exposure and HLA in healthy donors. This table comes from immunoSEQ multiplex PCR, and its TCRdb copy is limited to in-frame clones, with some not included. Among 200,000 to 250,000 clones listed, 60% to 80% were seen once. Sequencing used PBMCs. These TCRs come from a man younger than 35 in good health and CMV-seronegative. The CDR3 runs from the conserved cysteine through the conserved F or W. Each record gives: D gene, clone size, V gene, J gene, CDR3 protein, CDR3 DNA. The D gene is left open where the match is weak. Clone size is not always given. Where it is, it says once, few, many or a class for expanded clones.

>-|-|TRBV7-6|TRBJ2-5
CASSLARGTVGGTLKETQYF
TGTGCCAGCAGCTTAGCAAGGGGTACTGTCGGCGGGACCTTAAAAGAGACCCAGTACTTC
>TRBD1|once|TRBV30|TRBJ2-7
CAWSTTGGYEQYF
TGTGCCTGGAGTACCACAGGGGGCTACGAGCAGTACTTC
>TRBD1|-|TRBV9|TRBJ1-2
CASSVEGTVIYGYTF
TGTGCCAGCAGCGTAGAAGGGACAGTGATCTATGGCTACACCTTC
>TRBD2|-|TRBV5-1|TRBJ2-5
CASSTRVSGAQETQYF
TGCGCCAGCAGCACCCGGGTTAGCGGGGCACAAGAGACCCAGTACTTC
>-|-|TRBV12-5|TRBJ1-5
CASGFPPAFSAQHF
TGTGCTAGTGGTTTCCCCCCCGCCTTTTCGGCCCAGCATTTT
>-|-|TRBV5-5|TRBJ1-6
CASREGRLVNSPLHF
TGTGCCAGCCGGGAGGGACGGTTGGTTAATTCACCCCTCCACTTT
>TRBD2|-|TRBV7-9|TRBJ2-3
CSSSPTPAGVRTDTQYF
TGTTCCAGCAGCCCTACCCCAGCGGGAGTACGGACAGATACGCAGTATTTT
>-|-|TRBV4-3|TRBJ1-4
CASSQDHRHGDEKLFF
TGCGCCAGCAGCCAAGATCATCGACATGGCGATGAAAAACTGTTTTTT
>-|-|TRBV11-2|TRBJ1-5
CASSLAGEAQPQHF
TGTGCCAGCAGCTTGGCAGGGGAAGCTCAGCCCCAGCATTTT
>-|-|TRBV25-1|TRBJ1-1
CASRTTENTEAFF
TGTGCCAGCAGAACGACAGAGAACACTGAAGCTTTCTTT
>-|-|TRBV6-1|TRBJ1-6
CASSEKGGQSSYNSPLHF
TGTGCCAGCAGTGAAAAAGGAGGACAGAGCTCCTATAATTCACCCCTCCACTTT
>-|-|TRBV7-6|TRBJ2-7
CASSFNPYEQYF
TGTGCCAGCAGCTTTAATCCCTACGAGCAGTACTTC
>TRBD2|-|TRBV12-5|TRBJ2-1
CASGFAGLAGGSSKYNEQFF
TGTGCTAGTGGTTTCGCGGGACTGGCGGGGGGGAGCAGCAAATACAATGAGCAGTTCTTC
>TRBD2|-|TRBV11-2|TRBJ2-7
CASSALAGAFRGEQYF
TGTGCCAGCAGCGCACTAGCGGGGGCCTTTCGGGGCGAGCAGTACTTC
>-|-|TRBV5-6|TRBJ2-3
CASSHGASTRQDTQYF
TGTGCCAGCAGCCATGGTGCTTCGACTAGACAAGATACGCAGTATTTT
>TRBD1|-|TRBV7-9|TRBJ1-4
CASSLITGQDEKLFF
TGTGCCAGCAGCTTAATAACGGGACAGGATGAAAAACTGTTTTTT
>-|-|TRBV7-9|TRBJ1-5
CSSRNQDQPQHF
TGTTCCAGCAGGAATCAGGATCAGCCCCAGCATTTT
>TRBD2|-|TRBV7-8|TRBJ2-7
CASSVSGGPYEQYF
TGTGCCAGCAGCGTTAGCGGGGGGCCCTACGAGCAGTACTTC